Included here is one TCR beta chain sequence, with context. No antigen is known for it. Every one of the donors was a Caucasian adult that lived in Nashville, Tennessee. Clones were read by immunoSEQ multiplex PCR, and TCRdb kept only the in-frame ones, dropping some. The sample records 850,000 to 1,200,000 clones, approximately 76% being singletons. The germline V gene encodes CDR1 SGHVS and CDR2 FNYEAQ. The CDR3 has 13 residues. V was shortened by 4 bases and J by 3 bases, with 7 bases between the two germline ends. The record originates from a study of shared clonotypes between healthy human individuals. Study observations and caveats: Among donors, sharing of clonotypes was expected to be affected by sequencing depth.

The clonotype originates from a man between 18 and 35 years old in good health. Sequenced input: memory CD4+ T cells sorted from blood. Subset meaning: CD45RA-negative fraction. This chain connects TRBV7-6 to TRBJ2-1; the D is unclear. CDR3 coding DNA: TGTGCCAGCAGCTACCAGTACTACAATGAGCAGTTCTTC. It encodes CASSYQYYNEQFF.